These 21 T cell receptor beta chains share one sample of origin, sequenced in a study of tissue T cells after allogeneic stem cell transplantation. Time point here: mouse harvest day 7 after allogeneic transplant. Each mouse received 10^7 T-cell-depleted marrow cells plus 10^6 splenic CD5+ T cells by tail vein. Measured with immunoSEQ multiplex PCR; TCRdb has only the in-frame clones, and not every one. The sample carries some 8,300 clones, 35% to 50% recorded once. Sequences were obtained from skin. These receptors were collected from a female BALB/c mouse given C57BL/6 T cells with graft-versus-host disease after an allogeneic hematopoietic cell transplant.

On this clone itself: Gene and germline names: mouse. The read gets to within 1 residue of the CDR3 end, and the germline J gene fills in the rest. V and J are TRBV19 and TRBJ2-2, with 13 bases lining up with TRBD2. The germline V gene encodes CDR1 FNHDT and CDR2 SITEND (reference sequence). The length of the CDR3 is 18 residues. The trim removed 3 bases at V and 1 base at J, leaving 6 bases unmatched. CDR3 DNA, as far as it was read: TGTGCCAGCAGTAACCCGGGACTGGGGGGGAAAAACACCGGGCAGCTCTAC. The encoded protein is CASSNPGLGGKNTGQLY. The full CDR3 protein is CASSNPGLGGKNTGQLYF.

As regards this clone: Any gene name here is a mouse gene name. The CDR3 loop is CSSSPSRNERLFF. The covered CDR3 bases are TGCTCCAGCAGTCCGAGCAGAAACGAAAGATTATTT. The chain couples TRBV23 to TRBJ1-4; TRBD1 is the table's D call, not checked against the DNA. From the germline J gene comes the end of the CDR3, since the read stops 1 residue before it. The CDR3 consists of 13 residues. CDR1 is KGHTA and CDR2 is FQNQQP in the germline V gene.

The count of this clone is one. The genes are named according to mouse. Sequencing ends 1 residue short of the CDR3 end; the germline J gene provides the rest. This rearrangement joins TRBV26 to TRBJ1-6; tentatively, D is TRBD1 (5 bases). TRBJ1-6 is noted as an ORF with a role that remains uncertain. Trimming took 6 bases from V and 1 from J, leaving 10 bases between them. CDR3 length: 15 amino acids. The germline CDR1 and CDR2 sequences are KGHPV and FQNQEV (reference sequence). The CDR3 reads CASSQDSSYNSPLYF. CDR3 DNA (partial): TGTGCCAGCAGCCAAGACAGCTCCTATAATTCGCCCCTCTAC.

About this clone itself: Here the gene names and germline are mouse. With the read ending 1 residue before the CDR3 end, the germline J gene is used to fill in that end. The chain recombines TRBV12-1 with TRBJ2-4; 7 bases match TRBD2. CDR3 size: 12 residues. J was trimmed by 6 bases and V by 1 base; bases with no gene match: 0. The germline V gene encodes CDR1 SGHSN and CDR2 HYEKVE. The CDR3 loop is CASSLGGNTLYF. CDR3 DNA, as far as it was read: TGTGCCAGCTCTCTGGGGGGGAACACCTTGTAC. Variable domain in full (rest from reference TRBV12-1 and TRBJ2-4): DSGVVQSPRHIIKEKGGRSVLTCIPISGHSNVVWYQQTLGKELKFLIQHYEKVERDKGFLPSRFSVQQFDDYHSEMNMSALELEDSAMYFCASSLGGNTLYFGAGTRLSVL.

This clone was counted between two and nine times. Gene labels here are mouse ones. The DNA read from the CDR3 is TGTGCCAGCAGCCAAGCACAGATTTCCAACGAAAGATTATTT. It encodes CASSQAQISNERLF. The whole CDR3 sequence reads CASSQAQISNERLFF. The J gene is TRBJ1-4, the V gene TRBV2; D remains ambiguous. The read finishes 1 residue shy of the CDR3 end, and the germline J gene is used to complete it. CDR1 and CDR2 (germline): LGHNA, YSYQKL. The CDR3 spans 15 residues. The V end was cut by 1 base, the J end by 0 bases, with 6 bases between. Using reference TRBV2 and TRBJ1-4 for the parts outside the CDR3, the full variable domain is DPKIIQKPKYLVAVTGSEKILICEQYLGHNAMYWYRQSAKKPLEFMFSYSYQKLMDNQTASSRFQPQSSKKNHLDLQITALKPDDSATYFCASSQAQISNERLFFGHGTKLSVL.

This clone was seen a handful of times. Each gene name is a mouse one. From the germline J gene comes the end of the CDR3, since the read stops 1 residue before it. The chain employs TRBV5 and TRBJ2-7; 11 positions agree with TRBD2. CDR3 length equals 14 residues. V shed 4 bases, J shed 6 bases, and the junction held 5 bases outside the gene matches. Looked up from germline, CDR1 is LGHNA and CDR2 is YNLKQL (reference sequence). The CDR3 here is CASSLTGGAREQYF. Partial CDR3 DNA: TGTGCCAGCAGCCTTACTGGGGGGGCGCGTGAACAGTAC.

For this clone: The gene names given are mouse names. Read coverage stops 1 residue before the CDR3 terminus; the germline J gene supplies the remainder. Other DNA sequences in this specimen translate into the identical CDR3. V is TRBV26 and J is TRBJ1-6; D gene ambiguous. TRBJ1-6 is placed among ORFs of uncertain function. The CDR3 has 15 amino acids. Trimming removed 3 bases from V and 0 bases from J, with 6 bases in between. Germline CDR1 and CDR2: KGHPV and FQNQEV (reference sequence). The CDR3 bases that were read are TGTGCCAGCAGTCTCACAGATTCCTATAATTCGCCCCTCTAC. It is translated as CASSLTDSYNSPLY. The full CDR3 is CASSLTDSYNSPLYF.

Notes on this clone: Gene names follow the mouse nomenclature. The CDR3 goes on 1 residue after the read ends, and that part is filled in from the germline J gene. V usage is TRBV16 and J usage is TRBJ1-1; a weak D match, TRBD1 (6 bases). The CDR3 contains 14 residues. With 3 bases removed from V and 0 bases from J, the gap between germline ends came to 8 bases. Germline loops: CDR1 SGHSA, CDR2 FRNQAP. The sequenced CDR3 bases are TGTGCAAGCAGCTTGGGGGGCGCAAACACAGAAGTCTTC. Encoded protein: CASSLGGANTEVF. The whole CDR3 region reads CASSLGGANTEVFF.

Worth noting for this clone: Gene labels here are mouse ones. The CDR3 end falls 1 residue outside the read, so it is completed with the germline J gene. The V and J genes are TRBV13-2 and TRBJ2-1; 9 nucleotides line up with TRBD2. The germline CDR1 and CDR2 sequences are NNHNN and SYGAGS (reference sequence). The length of the CDR3 is 14 residues. After removal of 1 base from V and 4 bases from J, the junction contained 0 bases not matched to a gene. The CDR3 spells CASGDLGGYAEQFF. Incomplete CDR3 DNA: TGTGCCAGCGGTGATCTGGGGGGGTATGCTGAGCAGTTC.

Of note for this clone: Gene names follow the mouse nomenclature. The read ends 1 residue early relative to the CDR3; the germline J gene fills the gap. V usage is TRBV15 and J usage is TRBJ2-5; 12 bases are shared with TRBD2. The V and J ends lost 6 bases and 8 bases, in that order; junction bases with no gene match: 6. Germline V gene sequence: CDR1 SGHND, CDR2 FRSKSL. The CDR3 runs 14 residues. The CDR3 DNA, read in part, is TGTGCCAGCAGCCCGGGACTGGGGGGCGCCACCCAGTAC. This translates into CASSPGLGGATQY. The whole CDR3 region reads CASSPGLGGATQYF.

This clone was seen just once. Gene names are the mouse ones. The CDR3 goes on 1 residue after the read ends, and that part is filled in from the germline J gene. The chain carries TRBV16 and TRBJ1-3, with D perhaps matching TRBD1 (5 bases). The germline V gene has CDR1 SGHSA and CDR2 FRNQAP. The CDR3 spans 13 residues. Trimming left V 5 bases short and J 2 bases short, with 7 bases between. The covered CDR3 bases are TGTGCAAGCAGCGCAGGGACTGGAAATACGCTCTAT. Its translation is CASSAGTGNTLY. The whole CDR3 protein reads CASSAGTGNTLYF.

As to this clone: Gene names and germline refer to mouse. The read finishes 1 residue shy of the CDR3 end, and the germline J gene is used to complete it. J is TRBJ2-3 and V is TRBV12-1, with D unresolved. CDR3 length: 15 residues. Germline V gene data show CDR1 as SGHSN and CDR2 as HYEKVE. V was pared by 2 bases and J by 0 bases, with 11 bases between. The CDR3 protein is CASSPIRPSAETLYF. Partial CDR3 DNA: TGTGCCAGCTCTCCCATCCGTCCTAGTGCAGAAACGCTGTAT.

Comment on this clone: Mouse names are used for the genes. The sequenced fragment ends 1 residue before the CDR3 boundary, so the rest is inferred from the germline J gene. The chain recombines TRBV19 with TRBJ1-1; no definite D call. This CDR3 spans 15 amino acids. Germline CDR1 and CDR2: FNHDT and SITEND (reference sequence). V lost 3 bases and J 0 bases, leaving 12 bases between the germline ends. CDR3 residues: CASSTLGSANTEVFF. CDR3 bases read: TGTGCCAGCAGTACTCTGGGTTCTGCAAACACAGAAGTCTTC.

As for this clone: Gene names and germline match the mouse. The CDR3 end is not reached by the read, which stops 1 residue before it; the germline J gene fills it in. The V gene is TRBV4, the J gene TRBJ2-3, with TRBD2 matching over 7 bases. The CDR3 is made up of 15 amino acids. The germline gives CDR1 LGHDT, CDR2 YNNKQL (reference sequence). The V gene end was trimmed by 6 bases and the J gene end by 0 bases; junction bases not matched to a gene: 6. The DNA read from the CDR3 is TGTGCCAGCAGTGGCTGGGGGTCTAGTGCAGAAACGCTGTAT. Translating gives CASSGWGSSAETLY. The entire CDR3 reads CASSGWGSSAETLYF.

To note about this clone: Germline and genes: mouse. Coverage ceases 1 residue before the CDR3 finishes, and the germline J gene fills in the end. V and J are TRBV26 and TRBJ2-7; 8 bases line up with TRBD2. Germline V gene lookup returns CDR1 KGHPV and CDR2 FQNQEV (reference sequence). The CDR3 totals 14 residues. V was pared by 0 bases and J by 6 bases, with 4 bases of the junction left unmatched. The chain's CDR3 is CASSLSGGALEQYF. Partial CDR3 DNA: TGTGCCAGCAGTCTGTCAGGGGGGGCGCTTGAACAGTAC.

Of note for this clone: Mouse names are used for the genes. Read sequence stops 1 residue before the CDR3 end, and the germline J gene provides the missing end. V and J are TRBV26 and TRBJ1-1, with a possible D match to TRBD1 (6 bases). Trimming took 4 bases from V and 7 from J, leaving 7 bases between them. The germline gives CDR1 KGHPV, CDR2 FQNQEV (reference sequence). The CDR3 runs 11 residues. CDR3 DNA, as far as it was read: TGTGCCAGCAGTCGACAGGAAGAAGTCTTC. Translation gives CASSRQEEVF. In full, the CDR3 is CASSRQEEVFF.

This clone was found a few times. Gene names follow the mouse nomenclature. The CDR3 here is CTCSARGYEQYF. The part of the CDR3 DNA that was read is TGCACCTGCAGTGCTCGGGGGTATGAACAGTAC. The chain recombines TRBV1 with TRBJ2-7; the D call may be TRBD1 or TRBD2 (5 bases each). Sequencing ends 1 residue short of the CDR3 end; the germline J gene provides the rest. The V gene lost 3 bases and the J gene lost 4 bases, with 7 bases spanning the gap. Germline CDR1 and CDR2: NSQYPW and LRSPGD (reference sequence). The CDR3 length is 12 residues.

A word on this clone: Gene names are the mouse ones. Sequencing ends 1 residue short of the CDR3 end; the germline J gene provides the rest. The V call is TRBV23, the J call TRBJ1-1; the table's D gene call, TRBD1, was not cross checked with the DNA. Germline V lookup: CDR1 KGHTA, CDR2 FQNQQP. This CDR3 comprises 13 residues. CDR3 protein: CSSSPPGQEQVFF. CDR3 DNA (partial): TGCTCCAGCAGTCCCCCGGGACAGGAGCAAGTCTTC.

A remark on this clone: The genes are named according to mouse. Read data end 1 residue before the CDR3 end; the end is taken from the germline J gene. The rearrangement joins TRBV26 to TRBJ2-3; D is ambiguous. The V end lost 3 bases, the J end lost 0 bases, and 4 bases lay between the germline ends. The CDR3 has 13 amino acids. Per the germline V gene, CDR1 is KGHPV and CDR2 is FQNQEV (reference sequence). CDR3 residues: CASSLLSAETLYF. CDR3 DNA, as far as it was read: TGTGCCAGCAGTCTCCTGAGTGCAGAAACGCTGTAT.

Worth noting for this clone: The gene symbols are mouse symbols. Coverage ceases 1 residue before the CDR3 finishes, and the germline J gene fills in the end. The chain employs TRBV1 and TRBJ2-7, with TRBD2 identical over 7 bases. Trimming cost V 3 bases and J 2 bases; bases outside gene matches: 4. CDR1 NSQYPW and CDR2 LRSPGD come from the germline V gene (reference sequence). The CDR3 contains 14 residues. CDR3 in amino acids: CTCSAGGNAYEQYF. CDR3 DNA, as far as it was read: TGCACCTGCAGTGCTGGGGGGAACGCCTATGAACAGTAC.

Worth noting for this clone: Here the gene names and germline are mouse. From the germline J gene comes the end of the CDR3, since the read stops 1 residue before it. The V call is TRBV26, the J call TRBJ2-1; D possibly corresponds to TRBD2 (6 bases). V was clipped by 2 bases and J by 3 bases, with 8 bases between them. This CDR3 spans 14 amino acids. CDR1 is KGHPV, CDR2 FQNQEV, per germline (reference sequence). CDR3: CASSLAGGYAEQFF. Incomplete CDR3 DNA: TGTGCCAGCAGTCTGGCGGGGGGCTATGCTGAGCAGTTC.